One sample yielded the 8 T cell receptor beta chains listed below, sequenced in a study of cytomegalovirus exposure and HLA in healthy donors. Method: immunoSEQ multiplex PCR; TCRdb's copy keeps in-frame clones and lacks some. This repertoire shows approximately 160,000 clones, around four fifths found once; its top ten account for approximately 2.4%. The specimen sequenced was PBMCs. These receptors all stem from a man aged 25 to 40 in good health and CMV-seropositive.

The chain recombines TRBV5-1 with TRBJ2-2; D unresolved. V was trimmed by 1 base and J by 5 bases, leaving 6 bases between them. The V gene's germline CDR1 is SGHRS and CDR2 YFSETQ. This CDR3 comprises 13 residues. CDR3 residues: CASSLSGTGELFF. The CDR3 region has the DNA TGCGCCAGCAGCTTGTCAGGAACCGGGGAGCTGTTTTTT.

A few counts support this clone. This sequence joins TRBV10-2 and TRBJ2-5, with TRBD2 as a possible D gene (5 bases). Trimming removed 2 bases from V and 0 bases from J, with 10 bases in between. Germline values: CDR1 WSHSY, CDR2 SAAADI. CDR3 length: 15 residues. DNA for the CDR3: TGCGCCAGCAGTGAGGGAAGGGAGTACCAAGAGACCCAGTACTTC. Its translation: CASSEGREYQETQYF.

The J gene is TRBJ1-1, the V gene TRBV2, with D tentatively TRBD1 (5 bases). The CDR3 is made up of 13 amino acids. Germline V CDR1 and CDR2: SNHLY, FYNNEI. V gave up 11 bases and J gave up 0 bases, with 13 bases separating them. The CDR3 nucleotides read TGTGCCGGGAAGACAGAAGTGAACACTGAAGCTTTCTTT. Its translation: CAGKTEVNTEAFF.

This rearrangement joins TRBV7-8 to TRBJ2-6; 7 bases line up with TRBD1. This CDR3 spans 22 amino acids. J was trimmed by 3 bases and V by 0 bases; bases with no gene match: 20. In germline, CDR1 is SGHVS, CDR2 FQNEAQ. The CDR3 bases are TGTGCCAGCAGCTTAGCGCCGTCAGTGAGGCCAGGGGGAGAGGGTGGGGCCAACGTCCTGACTTTC. It is translated as CASSLAPSVRPGGEGGANVLTF.

V usage is TRBV4-1 and J usage is TRBJ2-1, with D uncertain. CDR3 size: 14 residues. The V gene lost 3 bases and the J gene lost 4 bases, with 10 bases spanning the gap. Germline V gives CDR1 MGHRA, CDR2 YSYEKL. The CDR3 sequence: CASSQTPLYNEQFF. CDR3 DNA: TGCGCCAGCAGCCAGACTCCCCTATACAATGAGCAGTTCTTC.

The J gene is TRBJ2-7, the V gene TRBV5-1, with a weak D call TRBD2 (5 bases). Germline V gene data show CDR1 as SGHRS and CDR2 as YFSETQ. This CDR3 contains 14 residues. The V gene lost 0 bases and the J gene lost 5 bases, with 12 bases spanning the gap. The CDR3 loop reads CASSLGGESHEQYF. Here the CDR3 DNA reads TGCGCCAGCAGCTTGGGGGGAGAGAGCCACGAGCAGTACTTC.

The chain is built from TRBV21-1 and TRBJ2-1; TRBD2 is taken as the D call from the table, unchecked against the DNA. TRBV21-1 is deemed a pseudogene. The CDR3 spans 16 residues. Written as DNA, the CDR3 is TGTGCCAGCAGATACGGGACTAGGAGCTCCTACAATGAGCAGTTCTTC. Its translation is CASRYGTRSSYNEQFF.

This chain joins TRBV27 and TRBJ1-4, with 8 bases fitting TRBD1. This CDR3 comprises 15 residues. J lost 7 bases, V lost 6 bases, and 10 bases had no gene match. The germline CDR1 and CDR2 sequences are MNHEY and SMNVEV (reference sequence). The CDR3 spells CASSLRTGSAEKLFF. The CDR3 DNA reads TGTGCCAGCAGCTTGCGGACAGGGTCCGCTGAAAAACTGTTTTTT.